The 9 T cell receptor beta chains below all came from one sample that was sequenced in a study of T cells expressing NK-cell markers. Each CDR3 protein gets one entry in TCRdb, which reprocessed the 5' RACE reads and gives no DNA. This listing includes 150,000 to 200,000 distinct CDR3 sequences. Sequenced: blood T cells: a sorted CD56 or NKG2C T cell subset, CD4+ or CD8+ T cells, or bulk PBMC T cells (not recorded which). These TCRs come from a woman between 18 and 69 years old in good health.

The CDR3: CSASGGHLETQYF. The rearrangement links TRBV20-1 to TRBJ2-5; the D call of TRBD1 rests on TCRdb alone, since no DNA is present to check it. The CDR3 has 13 amino acids. CDR1 DFQATT and CDR2 SNEGSKA come from the germline V gene (reference sequence).

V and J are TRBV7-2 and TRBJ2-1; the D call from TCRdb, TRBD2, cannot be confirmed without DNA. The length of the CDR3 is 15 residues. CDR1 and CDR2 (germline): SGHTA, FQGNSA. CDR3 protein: CASSPGLAGADEQFF.

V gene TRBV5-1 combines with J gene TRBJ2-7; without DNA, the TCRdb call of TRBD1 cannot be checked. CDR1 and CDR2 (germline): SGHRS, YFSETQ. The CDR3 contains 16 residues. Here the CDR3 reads CASSLIPGQGGYEQYF.

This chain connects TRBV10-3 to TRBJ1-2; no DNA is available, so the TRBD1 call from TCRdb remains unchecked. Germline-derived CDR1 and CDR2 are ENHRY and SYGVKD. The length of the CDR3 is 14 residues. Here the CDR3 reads CAISSTGLDYGYTF.

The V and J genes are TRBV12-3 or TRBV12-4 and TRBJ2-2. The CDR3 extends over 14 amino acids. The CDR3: CASSSSVVAGELFF.

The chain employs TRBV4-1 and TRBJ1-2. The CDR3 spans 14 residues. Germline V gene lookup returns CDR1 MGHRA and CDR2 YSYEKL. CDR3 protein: CASSQDRLGYGYTF.

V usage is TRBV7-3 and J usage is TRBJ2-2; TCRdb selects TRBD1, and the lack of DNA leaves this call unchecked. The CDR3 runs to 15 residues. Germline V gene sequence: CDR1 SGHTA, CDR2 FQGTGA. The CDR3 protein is CASSKGGANTGELFF.

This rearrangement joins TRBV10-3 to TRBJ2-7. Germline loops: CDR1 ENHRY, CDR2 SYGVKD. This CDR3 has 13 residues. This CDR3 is CAISETGIYEQYF.

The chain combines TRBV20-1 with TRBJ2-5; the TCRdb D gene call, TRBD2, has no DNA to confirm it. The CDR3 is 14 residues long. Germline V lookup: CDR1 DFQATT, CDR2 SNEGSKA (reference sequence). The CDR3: CSARDGLVEETQYF.